These 32 T cell receptor beta chains came from one sample sequenced in a study of glioma-infiltrating T cells. Using RNA template, CDR3s of TCR alpha and beta were amplified with iRepertoire arm-PCR. TCRdb passed the multiplex PCR reads through MiXCR, listing each CDR3 protein once. Altogether tens of thousands of distinct CDR3 sequences are present, under 30% being singletons, with the ten largest covering approximately 6.7%. The specimen was glioma tissue, nonneoplastic brain tissue, or PBMCs (not recorded which). The receptors derive from a human donor with low-grade glioma or glioblastoma, undergoing nonglioma brain surgery, or in good health (not recorded which).

This clonotype has ten or more counts. The rearrangement links TRBV20-1 to TRBJ2-5, with D tentatively TRBD1 or TRBD2 (5 bases each). Per germline, CDR1 DFQATT and CDR2 SNEGSKA (reference sequence). V lost 0 bases, J lost 2 bases, and 13 bases lay in between. The CDR3 is 15 amino acids. The CDR3 nucleotides are TGCAGTGCTAGAGATCATCCCGGGGCGCAAGAGACCCAGTACTTC. Translating gives CSARDHPGAQETQYF.

Many counts were recorded for this clonotype. The chain joins TRBV6-2 or TRBV6-3 to TRBJ1-5; unclear D gene. CDR3 length: 13 amino acids. Germline CDR1 is MNHEY and CDR2 is SVGEGT. V was cut by 6 bases and J by 7 bases, with 13 bases left in between. The CDR3 spells CASSLHTNQPQHF. CDR3 in DNA: TGTGCCAGCAGCCTCCACACGAACCAGCCCCAGCATTTT.

The gene calls are TRBV12-3 or TRBV12-4 and TRBJ2-2; 8 nucleotides match TRBD2. Trimming cost V 1 base and J 7 bases; bases outside gene matches: 5. CDR3 size: 15 residues. CDR3 nucleotides: TGTGCCAGCAGTTTAGGAAGCGGGGGAGTCGGGGAGCTGTTTTTT. Its protein product is CASSLGSGGVGELFF.

The V and J genes are TRBV5-1 and TRBJ2-5; 7 bases match TRBD1. From germline, CDR1 is SGHRS and CDR2 YFSETQ. There are 13 residues in the CDR3. V trimming: 5 bases; J trimming: 5 bases; junction bases outside the gene matches: 6. In nucleotides, the CDR3 is TGCGCCAGCAGGCAGGACAGGATTGAGACCCAGTACTTC. Protein: CASRQDRIETQYF.

This clonotype has a count of ten or more. The chain employs TRBV6-2 or TRBV6-3 and TRBJ1-1, with a possible D match to TRBD1 (5 bases). Germline loops: CDR1 MNHEY, CDR2 SVGEGT. The CDR3 loop spans 15 amino acids. V was cut by 2 bases and J by 3 bases, with 13 bases left in between. CDR3 bases: TGTGCCAGCAGTTACACCTTGGGGGTCCACACTGAAGCTTTCTTT. It is translated as CASSYTLGVHTEAFF.

Many counts were recorded for this clonotype. The chain links TRBV7-2 to TRBJ1-6; D is ambiguous. Germline V gene sequence: CDR1 SGHTA, CDR2 FQGNSA. There are 14 residues in the CDR3. Trimming stripped 5 bases from V and 5 bases from J, with 10 bases between. The CDR3 spells CASSLVGNNSPLHF. The CDR3 coding sequence is TGTGCCAGCAGCCTCGTGGGAAATAATTCACCCCTCCACTTT.

A word on this clonotype: The CDR3 carries no conserved terminal phenylalanine or tryptophan, so it likely arises from a read error. The V gene is TRBV15, the J gene TRBJ2-1; TRBD1 aligns across 7 bases. The germline V gene encodes CDR1 LNHNV and CDR2 YYDKDF (reference sequence). This CDR3 is 15 amino acids long. V shed 3 bases, J shed 0 bases, and the junction held 2 bases outside the gene matches. The DNA of the CDR3 is TGTGCCACCAGCAGTAGACAGGGCTCCTACAATGAGCAGTTCTCC. Encoded protein: CATSSRQGSYNEQFS.

This clonotype was seen ten or more times. The rearrangement uses TRBV20-1 and TRBJ1-1; 7 positions match TRBD1. CDR1 is DFQATT and CDR2 is SNEGSKA in the germline V gene (reference sequence). V shed 0 bases and J 0 bases; nucleotides not matched to a gene: 4. The CDR3 consists of 15 residues. The CDR3 DNA sequence: TGCAGTGCTAGAGACGTGGGACAGCTGAACACTGAAGCTTTCTTT. Its translation is CSARDVGQLNTEAFF.

This clonotype was seen many times. V is TRBV10-3 and J is TRBJ1-2; D possibly corresponds to TRBD1 (5 bases). The CDR3 runs to 13 residues. Germline-derived CDR1 and CDR2 are ENHRY and SYGVKD. Trimming took off 5 bases at V and 4 bases at J, with 11 bases between the two ends. The CDR3 DNA follows: TGTGCCATCAGTTCAGGGTCCGGCTATGGCTACACCTTC. This gives the protein CAISSGSGYGYTF.

Ten or more counts support this clonotype. J is TRBJ1-1 and V is TRBV7-9; tentatively, D is TRBD1 (6 bases). This CDR3 is built from 16 residues. Germline CDR1 and CDR2: SEHNR and FQNEAQ (reference sequence). With 1 base removed from V and 0 bases from J, the gap between germline ends came to 12 bases. CDR3 in DNA: TGTGCCAGCAGCTTAGGGGGAGGGGGTCTGAACACTGAAGCTTTCTTT. Translated: CASSLGGGGLNTEAFF.

This clonotype was observed at least ten times. V is TRBV20-1 and J is TRBJ2-7, with TRBD1 matching 10 bases. CDR3 length equals 14 residues. Germline CDR1 is DFQATT and CDR2 is SNEGSKA (reference sequence). V shed 6 bases, J shed 2 bases, and the junction held 7 bases outside the gene matches. The DNA for the CDR3 is TGCAGTGCCCCATCCGGGACAGGGGCCTACGAGCAGTACTTC. This sequence encodes CSAPSGTGAYEQYF.

This clonotype was seen at least ten times. The chain carries TRBV6-1 and TRBJ2-3; TRBD2 aligns across 11 bases. V trimming: 7 bases; J trimming: 2 bases; junction bases outside the gene matches: 5. Germline CDR1 is MNHNS and CDR2 is SASEGT. The CDR3 runs to 15 residues. The CDR3 spells CASNRLAGLTDTQYF. In DNA form, the CDR3 reads TGTGCCAGCAACCGACTAGCGGGGCTCACAGATACGCAGTATTTT.

The chain joins TRBV12-3 or TRBV12-4 to TRBJ2-7, with 9 bases aligning to TRBD1. This CDR3 region has 15 residues. Unmatched junction bases numbered 9, after V lost 5 bases and J lost 4 bases. The DNA of the CDR3 is TGTGCCAGCAGTCCTCAGTCACAGGGGGCGTACGAGCAGTACTTC. This codes for CASSPQSQGAYEQYF.

This clonotype was observed at least ten times. The chain links TRBV28 to TRBJ2-1; 12 positions agree with TRBD2. Unmatched junction bases numbered 7, after V lost 4 bases and J lost 6 bases. This CDR3 region has 16 residues. Germline V CDR1 and CDR2: MDHEN, SYDVKM. The chain's CDR3 is CASSSRLAGVTNEQFF. For the CDR3, the DNA is TGTGCCAGCAGTTCCCGACTAGCGGGAGTCACCAATGAGCAGTTCTTC.

This clonotype was counted between two and nine times. This chain links TRBV7-9 with TRBJ2-7; either TRBD1 or TRBD2 may supply D (5 bases each). V gave up 5 bases and J gave up 2 bases, with 13 bases separating them. The CDR3 has 14 residues. Germline V gene data show CDR1 as SEHNR and CDR2 as FQNEAQ (reference sequence). In nucleotides, the CDR3 is TGTGCCAGCAGCCCCACCGGGACGCCCTACGAGCAGTACTTC. It yields the protein CASSPTGTPYEQYF.

V and J are TRBV29-1 and TRBJ1-3, with D possibly being TRBD1 (6 bases). The CDR3 totals 14 residues. The V gene's germline CDR1 is SQVTM and CDR2 ANQGSEA. V lost 1 base and J 3 bases, leaving 10 bases between the germline ends. The CDR3 spells CSVEAGGFGNTIYF. In DNA, the CDR3 is TGCAGCGTTGAAGCTGGGGGCTTTGGAAACACCATATATTTT.

This clonotype appeared many times. V and J are TRBV24-1 and TRBJ2-7; D remains ambiguous. Trimming left V 8 bases short and J 3 bases short, with 19 bases between. CDR1 and CDR2 from the germline V gene are KGHDR and SFDVKD. CDR3 size: 15 residues. This CDR3 reads CATNLTLPLIYEQYF. CDR3 coding DNA: TGTGCCACCAACTTGACTCTCCCCTTAATCTACGAGCAGTACTTC.

This clonotype has more than one count but fewer than ten. The CDR3 reads CASSQRLAGGLYNEQFF. The CDR3 DNA reads TGTGCCAGCAGCCAGAGACTAGCGGGGGGGCTTTACAATGAGCAGTTCTTC. The chain joins TRBV4-2 to TRBJ2-1, with 14 bases identical to TRBD2. Trimming removed 3 bases from V and 4 bases from J; junction bases left unmatched: 5. There are 17 residues in the CDR3. CDR1 and CDR2 from the germline V gene are LGHNA and YNFKEQ.

This clonotype is medium-sized (0.01 to 0.1%). The chain is built from TRBV6-1 and TRBJ2-1; TRBD1 agrees at 10 bases. The germline V gene has CDR1 MNHNS and CDR2 SASEGT. Trimming at V came to 5 bases and at J to 9 bases, leaving 10 bases not matched to a gene. The CDR3 runs 15 residues. CDR3 bases: TGTGCCAGCAGTTCCGGGACAGGGGTGATAGGTGAGCAGTTCTTC. Residues: CASSSGTGVIGEQFF.

This clonotype was counted many times. The chain recombines TRBV6-1 with TRBJ2-3; perhaps TRBD2 as D (6 bases). This CDR3 comprises 14 residues. Germline values: CDR1 MNHNS, CDR2 SASEGT. V was cut by 9 bases and J by 7 bases, with 20 bases left in between. Here the CDR3 DNA reads TGTGCCAGTAGGACGGAGTTCGGGGGAAATACGCAGTATTTT. Translating it yields CASRTEFGGNTQYF.

V usage is TRBV5-1 and J usage is TRBJ2-5; 8 nucleotides align to TRBD2. The CDR3 has 14 amino acids. The V gene end was trimmed by 0 bases and the J gene end by 6 bases; junction bases not matched to a gene: 4. Germline V lookup: CDR1 SGHRS, CDR2 YFSETQ. Here the CDR3 DNA reads TGCGCCAGCAGCTTGGCGGGAGGGGTGCAGACCCAGTACTTC. It codes for CASSLAGGVQTQYF. Supplemented by reference TRBV5-1 and TRBJ2-5, the full variable domain reads KAGVTQTPRYLIKTRGQQVTLSCSPISGHRSVSWYQQTPGQGLQFLFEYFSETQRNKGNFPGRFSGRQFSNSRSEMNVSTLELGDSALYLCASSLAGGVQTQYFGPGTRLLVL.

The table lists this clonotype with many counts. The chain combines TRBV10-1 with TRBJ1-2; D is unresolved. CDR1 is WNHNN, CDR2 SYGVQD, per germline (reference sequence). V lost 3 bases and J lost 5, with 10 bases in between. The CDR3 runs to 13 residues. Here the CDR3 reads CASSEGIGYGYTF. The CDR3 DNA reads TGCGCCAGCAGTGAAGGAATTGGGTATGGCTACACCTTC.

The chain carries TRBV6-1 and TRBJ2-2; 9 bases are a match to TRBD1. The germline CDR1 and CDR2 sequences are MNHNS and SASEGT. CDR3 length equals 21 residues. V dropped 6 bases and J dropped 6; count of bases not matched to a gene: 26. The CDR3, as DNA: TGTGCCAGCAGGGTACAGGGGGCGCGGTACATGGGCTTAAAGCGAGCCGGGGAGCTGTTTTTT. Protein product: CASRVQGARYMGLKRAGELFF.

This clonotype was detected only a few times. The chain joins TRBV2 to TRBJ2-5, with D uncertain. The CDR3 length is 15 residues. Trimming removed 4 bases from V and 7 bases from J, with 19 bases in between. Germline V gene sequence: CDR1 SNHLY, CDR2 FYNNEI. The CDR3 reads CASSGDLGKYGTQYF. The CDR3 DNA sequence: TGTGCCAGCAGTGGAGATCTGGGGAAGTATGGGACCCAGTACTTC.

This clonotype was seen at least ten times. The V gene is TRBV20-1, the J gene TRBJ1-3; D is undetermined. V was trimmed by 5 bases and J by 0 bases, leaving 11 bases between them. CDR1 and CDR2 from the germline V gene are DFQATT and SNEGSKA (reference sequence). The CDR3 has 14 residues. The chain's CDR3 is CSAADLSSGNTIYF. CDR3 nucleotide sequence: TGCAGTGCTGCGGACCTCAGCTCTGGAAACACCATATATTTT.

This clonotype showed up many times. V and J are TRBV25-1 and TRBJ1-5; D might be TRBD1 (6 bases). With 4 bases removed from V and 3 bases from J, the gap between germline ends came to 16 bases. Germline assignment: CDR1 MGHDK and CDR2 SYGVNS. The CDR3 extends over 16 amino acids. The CDR3 reads CASSARQDGVNQPQHF. The CDR3 DNA reads TGTGCCAGCAGTGCCCGACAGGACGGTGTCAATCAGCCCCAGCATTTT.

The chain carries TRBV11-2 and TRBJ2-7; tentative D call: TRBD2 (5 bases). The CDR3 is made up of 15 amino acids. Trimming took 6 bases from V and 0 from J, leaving 15 bases between them. Germline CDR1 SGHAT, CDR2 FQNNGV. CDR3 sequence: CASRISSGSSYEQYF. CDR3 DNA sequence: TGTGCCAGCAGAATAAGTTCGGGAAGCTCCTACGAGCAGTACTTC.

This clonotype was observed many times. The V gene is TRBV11-3, the J gene TRBJ2-3; 8 nucleotides line up with TRBD2. The germline CDR1 and CDR2 sequences are SGHNT and YENEEA. V trimming: 5 bases; J trimming: 4 bases; junction bases outside the gene matches: 5. This CDR3 is 14 amino acids long. The DNA for the CDR3 is TGTGCCAGCAGCCGCGGGGGGCTGGCAGATACGCAGTATTTT. It codes for CASSRGGLADTQYF.

This rearrangement joins TRBV5-6 to TRBJ1-1, with 7 bases identical to TRBD1. Germline values: CDR1 SGHDT, CDR2 YYEEEE. The CDR3 runs 13 residues. V shed 0 bases and J 7 bases; nucleotides not matched to a gene: 3. The CDR3 spells CASSLGGGNEAFF. The CDR3 nucleotides are TGTGCCAGCAGCTTGGGAGGGGGCAATGAAGCTTTCTTT.

This clonotype appeared a single time. The DNA for the CDR3 is TGCGCCAGCAGCTTGGGGGGACGGACGCGGGAGACCCAGTACTTC. This encodes CASSLGGRTRETQYF. The chain has TRBV5-1 and TRBJ2-5; D may correspond to TRBD1 or TRBD2 (5 bases each). Per germline, CDR1 SGHRS and CDR2 YFSETQ. V lost 0 bases to trimming and J lost 5 bases, with 14 bases between them. The CDR3 runs to 15 residues.

This clonotype was observed many times. This chain uses TRBV7-8 with TRBJ1-1, with no clear D. The CDR3 is 12 residues long. V was clipped by 2 bases and J by 7 bases, with 8 bases between them. Germline CDR1 is SGHVS and CDR2 is FQNEAQ. In DNA, the CDR3 is TGTGCCAGCAGCTTAAGGTTGGGTGAAGCTTTCTTT. Translating gives CASSLRLGEAFF.

This clonotype was picked up a small number of times. The chain is built from TRBV5-1 and TRBJ1-2; D gene uncertain. Trimming stripped 4 bases from V and 1 base from J, with 8 bases between. This CDR3 is built from 13 residues. Germline V gene lookup returns CDR1 SGHRS and CDR2 YFSETQ. The CDR3 DNA reads TGCGCCAGCAGCGTCGACGGTAACTATGGCTACACCTTC. Translation gives CASSVDGNYGYTF. Combining the CDR3 with reference TRBV5-1 and TRBJ1-2 gives the whole variable domain KAGVTQTPRYLIKTRGQQVTLSCSPISGHRSVSWYQQTPGQGLQFLFEYFSETQRNKGNFPGRFSGRQFSNSRSEMNVSTLELGDSALYLCASSVDGNYGYTFGSGTRLTVV.